This section outlines one T cell receptor beta chain sequence together with its context. Antigen: not known. Trimming left V 3 bases short and J 8 bases short, with 17 bases between. CDR1 is MGHDK and CDR2 is SYGVNS in the germline V gene. The CDR3 runs 15 residues. Clones were read by immunoSEQ multiplex PCR, and TCRdb kept only the in-frame ones, dropping some. Among 60,000 to 70,000 clones listed, roughly 92% were seen once. This specimen comes from a study of cytomegalovirus exposure and HLA in healthy donors. Study overall: Later analysis reported that the approximately 120 validation repertoires shared the platform of the roughly 680 first-cohort repertoires. Study outcomes and limitations: It was reported that the classifier diagnosed cytomegalovirus status with high specificity and sensitivity in both the original and validation cohorts. It was confirmed in vitro that three of the CMV-associated chains were specific for CMV antigens. That first-cohort TCR clusters tended to co-occur in the approximately 110 validation repertoires was found in a later analysis.

The chain combines TRBV25-1 with TRBJ2-1; TRBD1 is a possible D gene (6 bases). The sequence derives from a man younger than 35 in good health and CMV-seropositive. Sequencing was carried out using PBMCs. Here the CDR3 reads CASSDLTPGVDEQFF. CDR3 DNA: TGTGCCAGCAGTGACCTAACCCCAGGGGTTGATGAGCAGTTCTTC.